These 32 T cell receptor beta chains were all obtained from the same sample, sequenced in a study of T cells in Graves' hyperthyroidism and ophthalmopathy. What was amplified from RNA transcripts were TCR beta CDR3 regions. During a first-round RT-PCR of the TCR CDR3, the HTBI primer set was used. TCRdb reanalysed the multiplex PCR reads using MiXCR and keeps one entry per CDR3 protein. The repertoire holds about 570,000 distinct CDR3 sequences, with approximately 44% as singletons. The sample comprised peripheral blood or thyroid tissue (not recorded which). These receptors came from an adult woman with Graves' disease, either hyperthyroidism or ophthalmopathy (not recorded which).

Concerning this clonotype itself: Because the CDR3 is missing its conserved closing phenylalanine or tryptophan, this is likely a read error. The DNA is omitted, as the CDR3 cannot be located on it reliably, and the CDR3 follows TCRdb's listing. The chain couples TRBV7-9 to TRBJ1-1. The CDR3 contains 11 residues when both ends are counted. The germline gives CDR1 SEHNR, CDR2 FQNEAQ (reference sequence). CDR3 protein: CASSLLFGATS.

The chain uses TRBV14 and TRBJ2-1, with D possibly matching TRBD1 (5 bases). Germline V gene lookup returns CDR1 SGHDN and CDR2 FVKESK. V was trimmed by 2 bases and J by 8 bases, leaving 13 bases between them. The CDR3 has 14 residues. Here the CDR3 reads CASSQSGWGDEQFF. For the CDR3, the DNA is TGTGCCAGCAGCCAATCAGGGTGGGGTGATGAGCAGTTCTTC.

This clonotype was counted a few times. V gene TRBV28 combines with J gene TRBJ2-5; 8 bases match TRBD2. V lost 7 bases to trimming and J lost 5 bases; unmatched junction nucleotides: 12. Germline V gene sequence: CDR1 MDHEN, CDR2 SYDVKM. The CDR3 is made up of 15 amino acids. The CDR3 coding sequence is TGTGCCAGCACCCTAACCGGACTAGCCGGGGAGACCCAGTACTTC. It translates to CASTLTGLAGETQYF.

Note on this clonotype: Being one base from a much bigger clone, this may be a read error. The CDR3 DNA reads as TGTGCCAGCAGTTTGACAGGAGACTCTGGAAACACCATGTATTTT. It encodes CASSLTGDSGNTMYF. The chain recombines TRBV6-5 with TRBJ1-3; a weak D match, TRBD1 (6 bases). The CDR3 totals 15 residues. Germline CDR1 is MNHEY and CDR2 is SVGAGI.

This clonotype was seen at least ten times. The chain carries TRBV18 and TRBJ1-2; D is possibly TRBD1 (5 bases). The germline V gene encodes CDR1 KGHSH and CDR2 LQKENI. The ends were cut back, 3 bases at V and 0 bases at J, with 8 bases in the middle. The CDR3 sequence is 14 residues long. CDR3 residues: CASSPRQTNYGYTF. The CDR3 nucleotides are TGTGCCAGCTCACCCCGACAGACTAACTATGGCTACACCTTC.

The V call is TRBV9, the J call TRBJ1-5; a possible D gene is TRBD1 (6 bases). Germline V CDR1 and CDR2: SGDLS, YYNGEE. CDR3 length: 16 amino acids. Trimming shortened V by 7 bases and J by 1 base, and 18 bases separated the two germline ends. The DNA of the CDR3 is TGTGCCAGCTCACTTCCCCCGGGGGCGAGCAATCAGCCCCAGCATTTT. It specifies CASSLPPGASNQPQHF.

V usage is TRBV7-9 and J usage is TRBJ1-2; tentative D call: TRBD1 (5 bases). The CDR3 spans 11 residues. The germline CDR1 and CDR2 sequences are SEHNR and FQNEAQ (reference sequence). Trimming pared 2 bases from V and 9 bases from J, leaving 7 bases between. CDR3 sequence (DNA): TGTGCCAGCAGCTTATCAGGGAGCTACACCTTC. Protein product: CASSLSGSYTF.

In this sample, this clonotype turned up many times. The chain recombines TRBV14 with TRBJ1-2; TRBD1 matches 11 bases. Trimming took 2 bases from V and 4 from J; bases not matched to a gene: 15. This CDR3 has 19 residues. Looked up from germline, CDR1 is SGHDN and CDR2 is FVKESK. CDR3 region: CASSQFSRDRGLIGYGYTF. DNA for the CDR3: TGTGCCAGCAGCCAATTTTCCCGGGACAGGGGGTTGATCGGCTATGGCTACACCTTC.

V usage is TRBV19 and J usage is TRBJ2-7, with 7 bases fitting TRBD1. Germline CDR1 is LNHDA and CDR2 is SQIVND (reference sequence). The V segment lost 3 bases and the J segment 9 bases; nucleotides outside the gene matches: 8. The CDR3 loop spans 13 amino acids. The CDR3 sequence: CASSINQGVGQYF. The CDR3 DNA follows: TGTGCCAGTAGTATCAACCAGGGGGTGGGGCAGTACTTC.

The CDR3 DNA reads TGTGCCCGGACAGGGTGGGATCAGCCCCAGCATTTT. Its protein is CARTGWDQPQHF. The chain couples TRBV25-1 to TRBJ1-5; 8 bases fit TRBD1. V trimming: 11 bases; J trimming: 5 bases; junction bases outside the gene matches: 5. The length of the CDR3 is 12 residues. Germline V gives CDR1 MGHDK, CDR2 SYGVNS.

This clonotype was found once. This chain connects TRBV19 to TRBJ1-1; D gene uncertain. The CDR3 consists of 15 residues. Germline values: CDR1 LNHDA, CDR2 SQIVND (reference sequence). V dropped 0 bases and J dropped 5 bases, with 13 bases sitting between them. The CDR3 DNA follows: TGTGCCAGTAGTATAGATCCCTCGGGGAGGACTGAAGCTTTCTTT. It specifies CASSIDPSGRTEAFF. Supplemented by reference TRBV19 and TRBJ1-1, the full variable domain reads DGGITQSPKYLFRKEGQNVTLSCEQNLNHDAMYWYRQDPGQGLRLIYYSQIVNDFQKGDIAEGYSVSREKKESFPLTVTSAQKNPTAFYLCASSIDPSGRTEAFFGQGTRLTVV.

CDR3 protein: CAIQAGGPGETQYF. The CDR3 DNA reads TGTGCAATCCAAGCGGGGGGGCCGGGTGAGACCCAGTACTTC. The J gene is TRBJ2-5, the V gene TRBV10-3, with 10 bases aligning to TRBD2. The CDR3 contains 14 residues. CDR1 is ENHRY, CDR2 SYGVKD, per germline.

This clonotype was seen repeatedly, ten times or more. The genes are TRBV7-3 and TRBJ1-1; D is unclear. Trimming pared 6 bases from V and 0 bases from J, leaving 8 bases between. The germline V gene has CDR1 SGHTA and CDR2 FQGTGA. This CDR3 comprises 13 residues. As DNA, the CDR3 is TGTGCCAGCAGAAGGGATTTGAACACTGAAGCTTTCTTT. Translation: CASRRDLNTEAFF.

V usage is TRBV2 and J usage is TRBJ2-7; D is unclear. The V end lost 0 bases, the J end lost 1 base, and 10 bases lay between the germline ends. The CDR3 spans 15 residues. CDR1 is SNHLY and CDR2 is FYNNEI in the germline V gene. The CDR3 here is CASSEAGRLSYEQYF. The CDR3 DNA follows: TGTGCCAGCAGTGAAGCAGGCAGGCTGTCCTACGAGCAGTACTTC. The full variable domain, with the rest looked up from reference TRBV2 and TRBJ2-7, is EPEVTQTPSHQVTQMGQEVILRCVPISNHLYFYWYRQILGQKVEFLVSFYNNEISEKSEIFDDQFSVERPDGSNFTLKIRSTKLEDSAMYFCASSEAGRLSYEQYFGPGTRLTVT.

The chain joins TRBV28 to TRBJ1-5; possibly TRBD1 for D (6 bases). The germline V gene has CDR1 MDHEN and CDR2 SYDVKM. Trimming stripped 1 base from V and 7 bases from J, with 17 bases between. This CDR3 spans 16 amino acids. The CDR3 bases are TGTGCCAGCAGTTTATTAAGGTGGGGGGGCTTGCAGCCCCAGCATTTT. Residues: CASSLLRWGGLQPQHF.

This clonotype was recorded many times. The chain joins TRBV6-1 to TRBJ2-7; maybe TRBD1 (6 bases). Germline V gives CDR1 MNHNS, CDR2 SASEGT. V shed 3 bases and J shed 3 bases, with 12 bases lying between them. The CDR3 covers 14 residues. CDR3 bases: TGTGCCAGCAGTGATTCTGCGACAGGCTACGAGCAGTACTTC. This gives the protein CASSDSATGYEQYF.

This clonotype was observed at least ten times. The chain carries TRBV20-1 and TRBJ2-2; possible D gene TRBD2, 6 bases. The CDR3 extends over 16 amino acids. The germline CDR1 and CDR2 sequences are DFQATT and SNEGSKA (reference sequence). The V end was cut by 1 base, the J end by 5 bases, with 17 bases between. CDR3 DNA sequence: TGCAGTGCTAGAGCGCTGAAGCAGGGAGGAACCGGGGAGCTGTTTTTT. The encoded protein is CSARALKQGGTGELFF.

This clonotype was picked up many times. The chain has TRBV19 and TRBJ1-4, with D maybe TRBD1 (5 bases). The germline V gene encodes CDR1 LNHDA and CDR2 SQIVND (reference sequence). V lost 6 bases and J lost 2, with 13 bases in between. This CDR3 is built from 15 residues. The CDR3 spells CASSHQGATNEKLFF. CDR3 nucleotides: TGTGCCAGTAGCCACCAGGGAGCGACTAATGAAAAACTGTTTTTT.

The sample holds one count of this clonotype. J is TRBJ2-2 and V is TRBV7-7; 7 nucleotides line up with TRBD1. Germline CDR1 SSHAT, CDR2 FNYEAQ (reference sequence). J lost 6 bases, V lost 5 bases, and 6 bases had no gene match. The CDR3 contains 14 residues. The CDR3, as DNA: TGTGCCAGCAGCCGAGGGACAGACTCCGGGGAGCTGTTTTTT. Translating it yields CASSRGTDSGELFF.

A few counts support this clonotype. The chain employs TRBV15 and TRBJ1-5; no reliable D call. Germline CDR1 LNHNV, CDR2 YYDKDF (reference sequence). Deletions cut 3 bases from V and 0 bases from J, with 9 bases between. This CDR3 has 15 residues. CDR3: CATSSPDYSNQPQHF. The CDR3 bases are TGTGCCACCAGCAGCCCGGACTATAGCAATCAGCCCCAGCATTTT.

The chain has TRBV7-9 and TRBJ1-1; possible D gene TRBD1, 5 bases. The CDR3 spans 15 residues. Between the trimmed V and J ends, which lost 5 bases and 1 base, there was a span of 14 bases. Germline V CDR1 and CDR2: SEHNR, FQNEAQ (reference sequence). The CDR3 sequence: CASSHGWGTNTEAFF. CDR3 nucleotide sequence: TGTGCCAGCAGCCATGGGTGGGGGACGAACACTGAAGCTTTCTTT.

This clonotype was seen ten or more times. The chain combines TRBV20-1 with TRBJ2-5; no clear D. Trimming pared 4 bases from V and 5 bases from J, leaving 11 bases between. CDR3 length equals 12 residues. Germline loops: CDR1 DFQATT, CDR2 SNEGSKA (reference sequence). The CDR3 DNA sequence: TGCAGTGCTAATCTCCTCCGGGAGACCCAGTACTTC. The encoded protein is CSANLLRETQYF.

The rearrangement links TRBV11-2 to TRBJ1-1; D gene unclear. The CDR3 spans 16 residues. The germline CDR1 and CDR2 sequences are SGHAT and FQNNGV. The V end was cut by 5 bases, the J end by 1 base, with 17 bases between. CDR3 region: CASSPTRNAPNTEAFF. The CDR3 DNA sequence: TGTGCCAGCAGCCCAACTAGGAACGCTCCGAACACTGAAGCTTTCTTT.

DNA of the CDR3: TGCAGTGCCTCCTGGACTAGCGGGAGTAAGCAGTACTTC. It is translated as CSASWTSGSKQYF. The V call is TRBV20-1, the J call TRBJ2-7, with TRBD2 identical over 13 bases. This CDR3 comprises 13 residues. Germline V CDR1 and CDR2: DFQATT, SNEGSKA (reference sequence). Trimming at V came to 6 bases and at J to 8 bases, leaving 7 bases not matched to a gene.

This clonotype was recorded many times. This chain joins TRBV25-1 and TRBJ2-7; D not certain. Germline CDR1 reads MGHDK; CDR2 reads SYGVNS. V dropped 3 bases and J dropped 2 bases, with 8 bases sitting between them. This CDR3 comprises 13 residues. CDR3 nucleotides: TGTGCCAGCAGTGAGGCAGCCACCTACGAGCAGTACTTC. Protein: CASSEAATYEQYF.

As concerns this clonotype: Being one base from a much bigger clone, this may be a read error. The chain carries TRBV6-6 and TRBJ1-5, with D possibly TRBD1 on 6 matching bases. CDR1 is MNHNY, CDR2 SVGAGI, per germline (reference sequence). This CDR3 spans 15 amino acids. The germline V and J ends were trimmed by 6 bases and 2 bases, with 14 bases remaining between them. The CDR3 DNA follows: TGTGCCAGCAGCAACCGACAGGACTGCAATCAGCCCCAGCATTTT. Translation: CASSNRQDCNQPQHF.

In the case of this clonotype: Without the conserved terminal phenylalanine or tryptophan, this CDR3 likely stems from a read error. This chain links TRBV9 with TRBJ1-1; D is ambiguous. Trimming took 7 bases from V and 4 from J, leaving 14 bases between them. Germline V lookup: CDR1 SGDLS, CDR2 YYNGEE. The CDR3 runs to 13 residues. This CDR3 reads CASGGSKSTEAFS. The DNA of the CDR3 is TGTGCCAGCGGCGGGTCCAAATCCACTGAAGCTTTCTCT.

This chain uses TRBV5-5 with TRBJ1-1; D not certain. The germline V gene encodes CDR1 SGHKS and CDR2 YYEKEE (reference sequence). Trimming removed 6 bases from V and 4 bases from J, with 7 bases in between. This CDR3 is built from 11 residues. The CDR3 region has the DNA TGTGCCAGCAACGTTGCCACTGAAGCTTTCTTT. It codes for CASNVATEAFF.

This chain connects TRBV3-1 to TRBJ1-1; D call uncertain. Germline V gene data show CDR1 as LGHDT and CDR2 as YNNKEL (reference sequence). V lost 0 bases, J lost 1 base, and 9 bases lay in between. The CDR3 loop spans 15 amino acids. DNA for the CDR3: TGTGCCAGCAGCCAAGAGGGATTGGGGAACACTGAAGCTTTCTTT. This sequence encodes CASSQEGLGNTEAFF.

The chain combines TRBV6-1 with TRBJ1-5; 7 bases are shared with TRBD1. Germline V gene data show CDR1 as MNHNS and CDR2 as SASEGT. CDR3 length: 15 amino acids. J gave up 7 bases and V 6 bases, and 12 bases lay outside the gene matches. The CDR3 bases are TGTGCCAGCAGCGCCGTCGAAGGGGGCTACCAGCCCCAGCATTTT. Its protein product is CASSAVEGGYQPQHF.

Ten or more counts support this clonotype. The V gene is TRBV9, the J gene TRBJ2-7; 7 bases line up with TRBD1. This CDR3 comprises 15 residues. The germline gives CDR1 SGDLS, CDR2 YYNGEE. The V gene end was trimmed by 4 bases and the J gene end by 5 bases; junction bases not matched to a gene: 12. The chain's CDR3 is CASSPSVGGLNEQYF. DNA of the CDR3: TGTGCCAGCAGCCCGAGCGTAGGGGGCTTAAACGAGCAGTACTTC.

This clonotype ranks as medium-sized. The genes are TRBV6-2 or TRBV6-3 and TRBJ1-2; 8 bases align to TRBD1. The V segment lost 6 bases and the J segment 4 bases; nucleotides outside the gene matches: 4. The CDR3 length is 13 residues. In germline, CDR1 is MNHEY, CDR2 SVGEGT. For the CDR3, the DNA is TGTGCCAGCAGGGGGGACAGGCTCTATGGCTACACCTTC. Translating it yields CASRGDRLYGYTF.